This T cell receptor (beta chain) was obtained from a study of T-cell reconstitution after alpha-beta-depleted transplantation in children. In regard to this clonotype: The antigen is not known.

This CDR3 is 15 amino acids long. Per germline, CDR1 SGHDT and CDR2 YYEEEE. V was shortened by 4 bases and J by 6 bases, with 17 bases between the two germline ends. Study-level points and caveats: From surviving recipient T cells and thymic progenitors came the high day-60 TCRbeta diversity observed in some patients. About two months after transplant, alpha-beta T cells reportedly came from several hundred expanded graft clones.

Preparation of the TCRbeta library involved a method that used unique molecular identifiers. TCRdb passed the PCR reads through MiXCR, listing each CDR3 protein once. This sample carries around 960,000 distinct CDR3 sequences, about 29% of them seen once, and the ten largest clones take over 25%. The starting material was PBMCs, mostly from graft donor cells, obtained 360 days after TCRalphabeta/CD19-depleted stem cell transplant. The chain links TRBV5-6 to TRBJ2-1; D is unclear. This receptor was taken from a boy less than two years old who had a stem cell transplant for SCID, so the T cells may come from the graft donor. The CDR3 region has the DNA TGTGCCAGCAGCACCCTGGACCTCCAGACCAATGAGCAGTTCTTC. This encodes CASSTLDLQTNEQFF.